A selection of T cell receptor beta chains follows, all from one sample in a study of OX40 agonist ivuxolimab in advanced cancers. Here immunoSEQ multiplex PCR was the method, and the copy in TCRdb shows in-frame clones only, minus some. The data show tens of thousands of clones, approximately 82% seen once. The specimen comprised CD4+ or CD8+ T cells sorted from blood, sampled in a trial of the OX40 agonist ivuxolimab. The source is an adult with an advanced solid tumor such as melanoma, head and neck, liver or kidney cancer. The CDR3 runs from the conserved cysteine through the conserved F or W. The D gene is left open where the match is weak. Part of the rows lack a size; the others show once, few, many or a class for expanded clones.

D	V	J	size	length	DNA	CDR3
-	TRBV4-2	TRBJ1-5	-	15	TGTGCCAGCAGCCAAGATCCTGGGAGCGGGCAGCCCCAGCATTTT	CASSQDPGSGQPQHF
TRBD2	TRBV13	TRBJ2-1	-	16	TGTGCCAGCAGCTTAGCCCCGGGACTAGCGGGCTATGAGCAGTTCTTC	CASSLAPGLAGYEQFF
-	TRBV13	TRBJ2-7	-	12	TGTGCCAGCAGCCCTAGAAACTACGAGCAGTACTTC	CASSPRNYEQYF
TRBD1	TRBV5-4	TRBJ2-1	-	15	TGTGCCAGCAGCCCTGGACAGGGCGGAGGTAATGAGCAGTTCTTC	CASSPGQGGGNEQFF
TRBD2	TRBV14	TRBJ2-7	-	18	TGTGCCAGCAGCCAAAGGGTGGAAACTAGCGGGAGAACTTACGAGCAGTACTTC	CASSQRVETSGRTYEQYF
-	TRBV18	TRBJ2-2	-	16	TGTGCCAGCTCACGGGATATGGAGCGGACGACCGGGGAGCTGTTTTTT	CASSRDMERTTGELFF
TRBD1	TRBV23-1	TRBJ2-7	-	18	TGCGCCAGCAGGCCCCCCGGGGGACAGGGGGTGGATTCCTACGAGCAGTACTTC	CASRPPGGQGVDSYEQYF
-	TRBV5-1	TRBJ2-7	-	15	TGCGCCAGCAGCTCTGAACCGGTCCGGGGGTACGGGCAGTACTTC	CASSSEPVRGYGQYF
-	TRBV5-4	TRBJ1-2	few	14	TGTGCCAGCAGCTCAAAAGGGGCCCCCTATGGCTACACCTTC	CASSSKGAPYGYTF
-	TRBV7-2	TRBJ2-3	-	15	TGTGCCAGCAGCTTGGGGGCGGGAGTGGCAGATACGCAGTATTTT	CASSLGAGVADTQYF
-	TRBV29-1	TRBJ2-1	-	12	TGCAGCGTTCTCCGGGGCAACAATGAGCAGTTCTTC	CSVLRGNNEQFF
TRBD2	TRBV4-1	TRBJ2-3	-	16	TGCGCCAGCAGCCATTTACCGGGACTAAGCTTAGATACGCAGTATTTT	CASSHLPGLSLDTQYF
TRBD1	TRBV7-9	TRBJ1-5	-	16	TGTGCCAGCAGCCCTGGGACAGGTTTTGAGTTGGAGCCCCAGCATTTT	CASSPGTGFELEPQHF
-	TRBV2	TRBJ1-1	once	14	TGTGCCAGCAGGCAAATCCTGACAGGTCCCAAAGCTTTCTTT	CASRQILTGPKAFF
-	TRBV6-1	TRBJ2-3	few	15	TGTGCCAGCGGCTCCGGGGGCCGGTCCCGGGGTACGCAGTATTTT	CASGSGGRSRGTQYF
-	TRBV4-3	TRBJ1-6	-	15	TGCGCCAGCAGCCAAAACCAGGGGCATGGTTCACCCCTCCACTTT	CASSQNQGHGSPLHF
TRBD1	TRBV7-9	TRBJ2-7	-	17	TGTGCCAGCAACACCCACTATGGGACAGCCAAACCCTACGAGCAGTACTTC	CASNTHYGTAKPYEQYF
-	TRBV9	TRBJ2-5	-	15	TGTGCCAGCAGCGTAGGGGACACCCTCCAAGAGACCCAGTACTTC	CASSVGDTLQETQYF
-	TRBV18	TRBJ2-2	-	14	TGTGCCAGCTCACCAATAGGATACACCGGGGAGCTGTTTTTT	CASSPIGYTGELFF
TRBD2	TRBV10-1	TRBJ2-6	-	18	TGCGCCAGCGGCGACGGGACTAGCCCTAGCTCTGGGGCCAACGTCCTGACTTTC	CASGDGTSPSSGANVLTF
-	TRBV7-2	TRBJ1-1	once	15	TGTGCCAGCAGCTTAGGTTCAGGAGATTACACTGAAGCTTTCTTT	CASSLGSGDYTEAFF
-	TRBV11-2	TRBJ2-3	-	15	TGTGCCAGCAGCCCAGAGGGACTTTACACAGATACGCAGTATTTT	CASSPEGLYTDTQYF
TRBD1	TRBV10-3	TRBJ1-1	once	15	TGTGCCATCAGTGGGGGGACAGGAATGGGCACTGAAGCTTTCTTT	CAISGGTGMGTEAFF
-	TRBV5-6	TRBJ1-2	-	18	TGTGCCAGCAGCTCCCGAAGCGGACTGGTGTACAGACCCTATGGCTACACCTTC	CASSSRSGLVYRPYGYTF
-	TRBV5-6	TRBJ2-1	-	14	TGTGCCAGCAGCACAGGTAGCTCCTACAATGAGCAGTTCTTC	CASSTGSSYNEQFF
-	TRBV7-9	TRBJ1-1	-	14	TGTGCCAGCAGCTTAACGAGGCGAGGGACTGAAGCTTTCTTT	CASSLTRRGTEAFF
TRBD2	TRBV7-4	TRBJ2-5	-	15	TGTGCCAGCAGCATGGGAGGGGCCGGTCAAGAGACCCAGTACTTC	CASSMGGAGQETQYF
TRBD1	TRBV18	TRBJ1-2	few	17	TGTGCCAGCTCACCGGCTCTTCAGGGGGCGTACAACTATGGCTACACCTTC	CASSPALQGAYNYGYTF
-	TRBV5-4	TRBJ1-2	once	16	TGTGCCAGCAGGTCCCTTGGCCGGGGGCGAGGCTATGGCTACACCTTC	CASRSLGRGRGYGYTF